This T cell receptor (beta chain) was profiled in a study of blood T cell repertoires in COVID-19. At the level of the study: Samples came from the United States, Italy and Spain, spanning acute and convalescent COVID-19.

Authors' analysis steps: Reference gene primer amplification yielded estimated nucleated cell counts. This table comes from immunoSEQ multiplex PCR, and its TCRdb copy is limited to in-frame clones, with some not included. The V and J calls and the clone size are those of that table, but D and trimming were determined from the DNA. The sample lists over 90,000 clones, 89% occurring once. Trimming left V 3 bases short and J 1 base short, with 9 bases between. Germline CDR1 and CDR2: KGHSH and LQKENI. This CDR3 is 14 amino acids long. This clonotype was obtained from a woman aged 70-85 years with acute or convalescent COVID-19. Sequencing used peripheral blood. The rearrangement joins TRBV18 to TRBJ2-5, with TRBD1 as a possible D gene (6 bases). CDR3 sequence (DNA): TGTGCCAGCTCACCGCAGACAGGCCAAGAGACCCAGTACTTC. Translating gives CASSPQTGQETQYF. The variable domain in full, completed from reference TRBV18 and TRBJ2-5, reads NAGVMQNPRHLVRRRGQEARLRCSPMKGHSHVYWYRQLPEEGLKFMVYLQKENIIDESGMPKERFSAEFPKEGPSILRIQQVVRGDSAAYFCASSPQTGQETQYFGPGTRLLVL.